The 18 T cell receptor beta chains in this list originate from one sample, sequenced in a study of blood T cell repertoires in COVID-19 (dated by TCRdb to the early 2020s). Library method: the immunoSEQ multiplex PCR assay. Entries here come from immuneACCESS through TCRdb and include only in-frame sequences with V and J called. Some clones fail to appear in such tables; in the studies checked, an unresolved V gene covers under half of the shortfall, and the cause of the remainder is unknown. The sample table records a few hundred thousand clones; over 75% of these occur just once. Roughly 2.5% of the sample goes to the ten largest clones. The sample consisted of PBMCs or T cells enriched from blood (not recorded which). These receptors were collected from a woman aged 18-29 years who had recovered from COVID-19.

The chain combines TRBV11-2 with TRBJ2-1; TRBD2 agrees at 8 bases. From germline, CDR1 is SGHAT and CDR2 FQNNGV. The CDR3 contains 17 residues. V trimming: 1 base; J trimming: 10 bases; junction bases outside the gene matches: 15. Here the CDR3 DNA reads TGTGCCAGCAGCTTAGGTGTGGGACTAGTTATATCTGGCGAGCAGTTCTTC. Its translation is CASSLGVGLVISGEQFF.

In this sample, this clone turned up once. The chain carries TRBV5-1 and TRBJ2-3, with D possibly matching TRBD2 (7 bases). The V end lost 5 bases, the J end lost 6 bases, and 13 bases lay between the germline ends. Germline lookup yields CDR1 SGHRS and CDR2 YFSETQ. This CDR3 contains 13 residues. The CDR3 loop is CASRGGGPDTQYF. CDR3 nucleotide sequence: TGCGCCAGCAGAGGGGGGGGGCCGGATACGCAGTATTTT.

The chain is built from TRBV29-1 and TRBJ2-5; D is perhaps TRBD2 (7 bases). Trimming removed 3 bases at V and 5 bases at J, with 16 bases between. Germline-derived CDR1 and CDR2 are SQVTM and ANQGSEA. This CDR3 contains 14 residues. The CDR3 sequence is CSVEPGGAWETQYF. In nucleotides, the CDR3 is TGCAGCGTTGAGCCGGGGGGCGCATGGGAGACCCAGTACTTC.

The CDR3 here is CASTQGAGMNTEAFF. For the CDR3, the DNA is TGTGCCAGCACCCAAGGGGCAGGGATGAACACTGAAGCTTTCTTT. The chain links TRBV6-5 to TRBJ1-1; D may be TRBD1 (5 bases). Germline loops: CDR1 MNHEY, CDR2 SVGAGI. This CDR3 region has 15 residues. Trimming stripped 7 bases from V and 0 bases from J, with 15 bases between.

This chain uses TRBV5-1 with TRBJ1-1; a possible D gene is TRBD1 (5 bases). Germline V gene sequence: CDR1 SGHRS, CDR2 YFSETQ. This CDR3 region has 16 residues. V lost 0 bases and J 1 base, leaving 13 bases between the germline ends. The CDR3 spells CASSLDPGLGNTEAFF. In DNA form, the CDR3 reads TGCGCCAGCAGCTTGGACCCGGGACTGGGGAACACTGAAGCTTTCTTT.

V usage is TRBV4-1 and J usage is TRBJ2-1; TRBD2 might be the D (5 bases). The CDR3 loop spans 11 amino acids. Germline CDR1 and CDR2: MGHRA and YSYEKL. Trimming removed 4 bases at V and 9 bases at J, with 7 bases between. The CDR3, as DNA: TGCGCCAGCAGCCTTCGGGGTGAGCAGTTCTTC. It yields the protein CASSLRGEQFF.

The V and J genes are TRBV9 and TRBJ2-4; 7 bases align to TRBD2. The CDR3 has 15 residues. V shed 0 bases, J shed 3 bases, and the junction held 3 bases outside the gene matches. CDR1 is SGDLS and CDR2 is YYNGEE in the germline V gene. The CDR3 coding sequence is TGTGCCAGCAGCGTAGCCAGCGGGGTCAAAAACATTCAGTACTTC. Its protein product is CASSVASGVKNIQYF.

The chain couples TRBV4-1 to TRBJ2-1, with D uncertain. V lost 1 base, J lost 0 bases, and 7 bases lay in between. The CDR3 sequence is 15 residues long. Germline V gene data show CDR1 as MGHRA and CDR2 as YSYEKL. CDR3 DNA sequence: TGCGCCAGCAGCCAAGTCGGTCGCTCCTACAATGAGCAGTTCTTC. Translated, it gives CASSQVGRSYNEQFF.

This clone was seen more than once but under ten times. V usage is TRBV19 and J usage is TRBJ1-2, with a weak D call TRBD1 (6 bases). This CDR3 spans 16 amino acids. The V gene's germline CDR1 is LNHDA and CDR2 SQIVND (reference sequence). V lost 2 bases, J lost 7 bases, and 20 bases lay in between. CDR3 residues: CASSIWGQELTFGYTF. DNA for the CDR3: TGTGCCAGTAGTATATGGGGGCAGGAGCTGACTTTTGGCTACACCTTC.

The V and J genes are TRBV2 and TRBJ1-5; D remains ambiguous. With 4 bases removed from V and 11 bases from J, the gap between germline ends came to 15 bases. Germline CDR1 and CDR2: SNHLY and FYNNEI. The CDR3 covers 13 residues. Here the CDR3 DNA reads TGTGCCAGCAGTGGAGGGCCCGGTTCAGCCCAGCATTTT. Protein sequence: CASSGGPGSAQHF.

The table lists this clone with a count of one. V and J are TRBV5-1 and TRBJ2-7, with D maybe TRBD1 (5 bases). The CDR3 spans 15 residues. The germline CDR1 and CDR2 sequences are SGHRS and YFSETQ. V lost 3 bases and J lost 3, with 16 bases in between. As DNA, the CDR3 is TGCGCCAGCAGCTCTGGCCACGCAGGGAACTACGAGCAGTACTTC. It translates to CASSSGHAGNYEQYF.

The chain joins TRBV11-2 to TRBJ2-1; a weak D match, TRBD1 (6 bases). This CDR3 has 13 amino acids. Germline V gene lookup returns CDR1 SGHAT and CDR2 FQNNGV. V was trimmed by 5 bases and J by 6 bases, leaving 11 bases between them. In DNA form, the CDR3 reads TGTGCCAGCAGCCTGGACAGTTCCAATGAGCAGTTCTTC. Amino acids: CASSLDSSNEQFF.

This chain connects TRBV6-5 to TRBJ2-4; 9 bases line up with TRBD2. Trimming at V came to 9 bases and at J to 6 bases, leaving 6 bases not matched to a gene. Per germline, CDR1 MNHEY and CDR2 SVGAGI. The CDR3 totals 13 residues. CDR3 sequence reads: CASSGGRANIQYF. The CDR3, as DNA: TGTGCCAGTAGCGGGGGTCGGGCAAACATTCAGTACTTC.

The chain employs TRBV4-1 and TRBJ1-6; no reliable D call. Germline CDR1 and CDR2: MGHRA and YSYEKL. This CDR3 region has 13 residues. V was clipped by 8 bases and J by 11 bases, with 16 bases between them. In DNA, the CDR3 is TGCGCCAGCGCAAACCTAGTACGGCCACCCCTCCACTTT. This sequence encodes CASANLVRPPLHF.

The CDR3 protein is CASSLRGSPYGYTF. DNA of the CDR3: TGTGCCAGCAGCTTACGAGGGTCCCCCTATGGCTACACCTTC. The V and J genes are TRBV7-9 and TRBJ1-2; D uncertain. The CDR3 has 14 amino acids. From germline, CDR1 is SEHNR and CDR2 FQNEAQ (reference sequence). V shed 2 bases and J shed 4 bases, with 11 bases lying between them.

The V gene is TRBV6-5, the J gene TRBJ2-7; 9 bases are a match to TRBD2. The germline gives CDR1 MNHEY, CDR2 SVGAGI. The CDR3 spans 15 residues. Trimming took 5 bases from V and 2 from J; bases not matched to a gene: 7. As DNA, the CDR3 is TGTGCCAGCAGTAAGCGGACTAGCGTCACCTACGAGCAGTACTTC. It encodes CASSKRTSVTYEQYF.

The gene calls are TRBV11-3 and TRBJ1-1; possible D gene TRBD1, 5 bases. This CDR3 comprises 14 residues. CDR1 is SGHNT, CDR2 YENEEA, per germline. Trimming took off 4 bases at V and 4 bases at J, with 13 bases between the two ends. CDR3 loop: CASSSSGGSTEAFF. The CDR3 DNA sequence: TGTGCCAGCAGCTCGTCCGGGGGGAGCACTGAAGCTTTCTTT.

The rearrangement links TRBV15 to TRBJ1-5; 7 bases are shared with TRBD1. The CDR3 consists of 15 residues. From germline, CDR1 is LNHNV and CDR2 YYDKDF (reference sequence). With 0 bases clipped from V and 7 bases from J, the junction kept 6 bases outside the gene matches. As DNA, the CDR3 is TGTGCCACCAGCAGAGATTCTGTCAGGGGGCAGCCCCAGCATTTT. Amino acids: CATSRDSVRGQPQHF.